Below are 8 T cell receptor beta chains sequenced from a single sample in a study of cytomegalovirus exposure and HLA in healthy donors. PCR employed 60 Vbeta and 13 Jbeta primers. The assay was immunoSEQ multiplex PCR, and TCRdb's table has in-frame clones only and misses some. The sample records more than 200,000 clones, 82% being singletons. Sequenced material: PBMCs. The receptors were sampled from a man aged 35 to 55 in good health and CMV-seropositive.

The chain couples TRBV7-9 to TRBJ2-1; TRBD2 matches 7 bases. CDR1 is SEHNR and CDR2 is FQNEAQ in the germline V gene (reference sequence). The CDR3 runs to 13 residues. V was clipped by 7 bases and J by 14 bases; unmatched bases: 14. DNA for the CDR3: TGTGCCAGCACCCCCATGGCGGGAGTTAGGGAGTTCTTC. Protein product: CASTPMAGVREFF. Complete variable domain (other parts from reference TRBV7-9 and TRBJ2-1): DTGVSQNPRHKITKRGQNVTFRCDPISEHNRLYWYRQTLGQGPEFLTYFQNEAQLEKSRLLSDRFSAERPKGSFSTLEIQRTEQGDSAMYLCASTPMAGVREFFGPGTRLTVL.

Only one count was recorded for this clone. The V gene is TRBV14, the J gene TRBJ1-4, with D possibly TRBD1 on 5 matching bases. V was trimmed by 0 bases and J by 8 bases, leaving 16 bases between them. The CDR3 is 16 residues long. The germline gives CDR1 SGHDN, CDR2 FVKESK. Here the CDR3 DNA reads TGTGCCAGCAGCCAAGAAATCAGGACACCAGGGGAAAAACTGTTTTTT. Protein: CASSQEIRTPGEKLFF.

For the CDR3, the DNA is TGTGCCAGCAGCTTAGGGCTAGCGGGAGGGAAGAACACCGGGGAGCTGTTTTTT. Translating gives CASSLGLAGGKNTGELFF. The gene calls are TRBV7-2 and TRBJ2-2; TRBD2 matches at 12 bases. Per the germline V gene, CDR1 is SGHTA and CDR2 is FQGNSA. The CDR3 runs to 18 residues. Trimming cost V 1 base and J 1 base; bases outside gene matches: 4. Full variable domain (remainder filled in from reference TRBV7-2 and TRBJ2-2): GAGVSQSPSNKVTEKGKDVELRCDPISGHTALYWYRQSLGQGLEFLIYFQGNSAPDKSGLPSDRFSAERTGGSVSTLTIQRTQQEDSAVYLCASSLGLAGGKNTGELFFGEGSRLTVL.

The chain links TRBV13 to TRBJ1-3, with D possibly matching TRBD1 (6 bases). Germline-derived CDR1 and CDR2 are PRHDT and FYEKMQ (reference sequence). V gave up 2 bases and J gave up 8 bases, with 19 bases separating them. The CDR3 is made up of 16 amino acids. The CDR3, as DNA: TGTGCCAGCAGCTTATTGGCAGGGGCCACCGCATACACCATATATTTT. Amino acid sequence: CASSLLAGATAYTIYF.

The CDR3 DNA reads TGTGCCAGCAGCTTCCAGGGGGAGAACACTGAAGCTTTCTTT. Translation gives CASSFQGENTEAFF. The gene calls are TRBV7-3 and TRBJ1-1; 7 nucleotides align to TRBD1. The J segment lost 1 base and the V segment lost 3 bases, leaving 2 bases of the junction unmatched. CDR1 is SGHTA and CDR2 is FQGTGA in the germline V gene. There are 14 residues in the CDR3.

With respect to this clone: Since the CDR3 does not end with the conserved phenylalanine or tryptophan, this likely comes from a read error. The chain recombines TRBV27 with TRBJ1-2, with 12 bases identical to TRBD1. Germline-derived CDR1 and CDR2 are MNHEY and SMNVEV (reference sequence). The CDR3 sequence is 15 residues long. Unmatched junction bases numbered 6, after V lost 6 bases and J lost 4 bases. CDR3 protein: CASSRGQGAGYGYTL. For the CDR3, the DNA is TGTGCCAGCAGCAGGGGACAGGGGGCGGGCTATGGCTACACCCTC.

The V call is TRBV6-5, the J call TRBJ2-2; D is ambiguous. Deletions cut 10 bases from V and 0 bases from J, with 15 bases between. CDR3 size: 15 residues. The germline CDR1 and CDR2 sequences are MNHEY and SVGAGI. The CDR3 DNA sequence: TGTGCCATCAGACGCACTTTCGCGAACACCGGGGAGCTGTTTTTT. This sequence encodes CAIRRTFANTGELFF.

This rearrangement joins TRBV18 to TRBJ2-1; D is undetermined. Trimming removed 4 bases at V and 6 bases at J, with 10 bases between. The CDR3 totals 13 residues. Germline assignment: CDR1 KGHSH and CDR2 LQKENI. The CDR3 loop reads CASSRGASNEQFF. The CDR3 DNA sequence: TGTGCCAGCTCACGAGGAGCCTCCAATGAGCAGTTCTTC. The whole variable domain, remainder taken from reference TRBV18 and TRBJ2-1, is NAGVMQNPRHLVRRRGQEARLRCSPMKGHSHVYWYRQLPEEGLKFMVYLQKENIIDESGMPKERFSAEFPKEGPSILRIQQVVRGDSAAYFCASSRGASNEQFFGPGTRLTVL.